Sequencing of this T cell receptor (beta chain) was carried out in a study of CD8+ T cells in alopecia areata. The study's findings and limits: In scalp samples, resident alphabeta T cells of normal skin are also sequenced. Clonality was higher in lesional than normal scalp, especially in alopecia totalis/universalis.

Reverse transcribed after extraction, RNA yielded cDNA as the sequencing template. Clones were read by immunoSEQ multiplex PCR, and TCRdb kept only the in-frame ones, dropping some. The repertoire yields about 270,000 clones, none seen only once; the top ten contain more than 1%. Pooled cutaneous lymph node cells were sorted using CD4, CD8alpha, NKG2D, NKG2ACE and other markers. With respect to this clone: What it binds is not known. Gene names are the mouse ones.

The sequence came from a C3H/HeJ mouse with alopecia areata. The strain's MHC: H2-k. Material for sequencing was CD4+ T cells sorted from a lymph node.

The CDR3 loop reads CASSLRGQGGEVFF. Incomplete CDR3 DNA: TGTGCTAGCAGTTTACGGGGACAGGGAGGA. The chain joins TRBV29 to TRBJ1-1; 9 bases fit TRBD1. Read coverage stops 4 residues before the CDR3 terminus; the germline J gene supplies the remainder. The CDR3 covers 14 residues. CDR1 is MSHET and CDR2 is SYDVDS in the germline V gene.